The 31 T cell receptor beta chains presented below share a single source sample, sequenced in a study of beta chain features in type 1 diabetes. Study findings and constraints: Moderate but significant shortening of TCRB CDR3s was recorded in all four CD4+ subsets from Type 1 diabetes patients.

Their specific antigens are unknown. The investigators reverse transcribed all of the isolated RNA, so they sequenced expressed TCRB transcripts. Assay: immunoSEQ multiplex PCR; the TCRdb copy retains only in-frame clones and omits some. The data contain around 160,000 clones, 9% to 10% of them singletons. Sample: central memory CD4+ T cells from blood. The receptors derive from a young woman with type 1 diabetes.

The chain has TRBV5-8 and TRBJ1-5; D gene uncertain. Germline CDR1 and CDR2: SGHTS and YDEGEE. Trimming pared 4 bases from V and 0 bases from J, leaving 11 bases between. The CDR3 covers 15 residues. The CDR3 protein is CASSPGGYSNQPQHF. CDR3 bases: TGTGCCAGCAGCCCCGGCGGGTATAGCAATCAGCCCCAGCATTTT.

The chain employs TRBV7-9 and TRBJ1-1; TRBD1 aligns across 7 bases. The trim removed 1 base at V and 11 bases at J, leaving 7 bases unmatched. This CDR3 has 13 amino acids. Germline CDR1 reads SEHNR; CDR2 reads FQNEAQ (reference sequence). The CDR3 sequence: CASSLDGDREAFF. CDR3 in DNA: TGTGCCAGCAGCTTAGACGGCGACAGGGAGGCTTTCTTT.

In its sample, this clone was seen a few times. Other DNA sequences in the same sample also yield this CDR3. The rearrangement joins TRBV18 to TRBJ2-5, with 7 bases lining up with TRBD1. CDR1 KGHSH and CDR2 LQKENI come from the germline V gene. CDR3 size: 14 residues. After removal of 2 bases from V and 2 bases from J, the junction contained 2 bases not matched to a gene. CDR3 DNA sequence: TGTGCCAGCTCACCAGGACAGGAACAAGAGACCCAGTACTTC. Protein sequence: CASSPGQEQETQYF.

This clone has only one observation. The chain couples TRBV28 to TRBJ2-5; D possibly corresponds to TRBD2 (7 bases). Trimming stripped 5 bases from V and 5 bases from J, with 18 bases between. This CDR3 is built from 15 residues. Germline CDR1 and CDR2: MDHEN and SYDVKM. CDR3 loop: CASSKQGGGLETQYF. The CDR3 DNA is TGTGCCAGCAGTAAACAGGGAGGGGGTCTTGAGACCCAGTACTTC.

The V call is TRBV6-5, the J call TRBJ2-7; D is unclear. The V gene's germline CDR1 is MNHEY and CDR2 SVGAGI. Trimming left V 6 bases short and J 2 bases short, with 14 bases between. The CDR3 totals 14 residues. In nucleotides, the CDR3 is TGTGCCAGCAGCCGCTCCAGGATAACCTACGAGCAGTACTTC. Residues: CASSRSRITYEQYF.

This clone appeared a few times. The V call is TRBV30, the J call TRBJ1-5; D is perhaps TRBD1 (5 bases). The CDR3 has 13 amino acids. Looked up from germline, CDR1 is GTSNPN and CDR2 is SVGIG (reference sequence). V lost 3 bases and J 1 base, leaving 7 bases between the germline ends. In DNA form, the CDR3 reads TGTGCCTGGAGCAGGGAAAGCAATCAGCCCCAGCATTTT. It specifies CAWSRESNQPQHF.

The chain recombines TRBV9 with TRBJ1-3; D is possibly TRBD1 (5 bases). The germline V gene encodes CDR1 SGDLS and CDR2 YYNGEE. This CDR3 region has 14 residues. V was trimmed by 3 bases and J by 1 base, leaving 8 bases between them. The CDR3 spells CASSARDSGNTIYF. The CDR3, as DNA: TGTGCCAGCAGCGCCAGGGATTCTGGAAACACCATATATTTT.

This clone was picked up a small number of times. The J gene is TRBJ1-2, the V gene TRBV27; 9 bases fit TRBD1. Germline V gene lookup returns CDR1 MNHEY and CDR2 SMNVEV (reference sequence). Trimming removed 5 bases from V and 4 bases from J; junction bases left unmatched: 17. The CDR3 is 18 residues long. CDR3 region: CASSDLPGQGSGGYGYTF. CDR3 bases: TGTGCCAGCAGTGACCTCCCGGGACAGGGATCAGGTGGCTATGGCTACACCTTC.

This rearrangement joins TRBV2 to TRBJ2-1; tentative D call: TRBD2 (6 bases). CDR3 length: 15 amino acids. Germline CDR1 is SNHLY and CDR2 is FYNNEI. Trimming stripped 4 bases from V and 1 base from J, with 11 bases between. The CDR3 nucleotides are TGTGCCAGCAGTGTGTCCGGGAGTTCCTACAATGAGCAGTTCTTC. As protein: CASSVSGSSYNEQFF.

This chain connects TRBV19 to TRBJ2-3, with TRBD2 matching over 11 bases. CDR1 and CDR2 (germline): LNHDA, SQIVND (reference sequence). J gave up 4 bases and V 6 bases, and 6 bases lay outside the gene matches. This CDR3 has 15 residues. The CDR3 sequence: CASSSLAGVPDTQYF. In DNA, the CDR3 is TGTGCCAGTAGCTCACTAGCGGGAGTCCCAGATACGCAGTATTTT. Looking up the rest from reference TRBV19 and TRBJ2-3 gives the full variable domain: DGGITQSPKYLFRKEGQNVTLSCEQNLNHDAMYWYRQDPGQGLRLIYYSQIVNDFQKGDIAEGYSVSREKKESFPLTVTSAQKNPTAFYLCASSSLAGVPDTQYFGPGTRLTVL.

This clone has only a few counts. This sequence joins TRBV7-3 and TRBJ2-1; TRBD2 matches 10 bases. The CDR3 loop spans 16 amino acids. Germline assignment: CDR1 SGHTA and CDR2 FQGTGA. After removal of 1 base from V and 10 bases from J, the junction contained 10 bases not matched to a gene. As DNA, the CDR3 is TGTGCCAGCAGCTTAATGGCTAGCGGGGGTGCCGGCGAGCAGTTCTTC. It encodes CASSLMASGGAGEQFF. The whole variable domain, remainder taken from reference TRBV7-3 and TRBJ2-1, is GAGVSQTPSNKVTEKGKYVELRCDPISGHTALYWYRQSLGQGPEFLIYFQGTGAADDSGLPNDRFFAVRPEGSVSTLKIQRTERGDSAVYLCASSLMASGGAGEQFFGPGTRLTVL.

The chain recombines TRBV4-1 with TRBJ1-1; D not certain. V shed 0 bases and J shed 5 bases, with 13 bases lying between them. The CDR3 totals 15 residues. Germline V CDR1 and CDR2: MGHRA, YSYEKL. Written as DNA, the CDR3 is TGCGCCAGCAGCCAAGACTACGGGAGAGTGACTGAAGCTTTCTTT. This translates into CASSQDYGRVTEAFF.

This clone has only a few counts. The chain's CDR3 is CASSGVWGGSNQPQHF. Here the CDR3 DNA reads TGTGCCAGCAGTGGAGTGTGGGGAGGGAGCAATCAGCCCCAGCATTTT. The gene calls are TRBV7-8 and TRBJ1-5; no firm D call. The V end lost 6 bases, the J end lost 1 base, and 16 bases lay between the germline ends. The CDR3 extends over 16 amino acids. Per germline, CDR1 SGHVS and CDR2 FQNEAQ.

This clone was found a few times. The V call is TRBV11-3, the J call TRBJ1-2, with 8 bases fitting TRBD1. The germline V gene encodes CDR1 SGHNT and CDR2 YENEEA. The CDR3 spans 12 residues. With 5 bases clipped from V and 8 bases from J, the junction kept 4 bases outside the gene matches. DNA of the CDR3: TGTGCCAGCAGCCCGGACAGGGACGGCTACACCTTC. It codes for CASSPDRDGYTF.

This clone was counted between two and nine times. This sequence joins TRBV19 and TRBJ2-1, with D possibly being TRBD2 (6 bases). The CDR3 is made up of 15 amino acids. Germline V gene data show CDR1 as LNHDA and CDR2 as SQIVND (reference sequence). V lost 2 bases and J 7 bases, leaving 15 bases between the germline ends. CDR3 in amino acids: CASSILREGGNEQFF. The DNA of the CDR3 is TGTGCCAGTAGTATATTACGGGAAGGAGGGAATGAGCAGTTCTTC.

This clone was detected a few times. V and J are TRBV25-1 and TRBJ2-1; 13 bases are a match to TRBD2. The CDR3 loop spans 18 amino acids. CDR1 is MGHDK, CDR2 SYGVNS, per germline. V shed 3 bases, J shed 7 bases, and the junction held 12 bases outside the gene matches. CDR3 sequence (DNA): TGTGCCAGCAGTGATTATGTAGGACTAGCGGGAGAAGGTAATGAGCAGTTCTTC. This gives the protein CASSDYVGLAGEGNEQFF.

This clone has just a few counts. The rearrangement links TRBV30 to TRBJ1-4; D unresolved. V lost 4 bases and J 7 bases, leaving 10 bases between the germline ends. The CDR3 sequence is 12 residues long. Germline CDR1 and CDR2: GTSNPN and SVGIG (reference sequence). Written as DNA, the CDR3 is TGTGCCTGGACGGGGTCCGGTGAAAAACTGTTTTTT. Amino acid sequence: CAWTGSGEKLFF.

The chain employs TRBV7-9 and TRBJ2-4; 11 bases match TRBD2. The V gene end was trimmed by 2 bases and the J gene end by 4 bases; junction bases not matched to a gene: 10. The length of the CDR3 is 18 residues. Germline values: CDR1 SEHNR, CDR2 FQNEAQ (reference sequence). The CDR3 DNA reads as TGTGCCAGCAGCTTACCCCTAGGACTAGCGGGCGGTAAAAACATTCAGTACTTC. Translating it yields CASSLPLGLAGGKNIQYF. Based on the CDR3 plus reference TRBV7-9 and TRBJ2-4, the full variable domain is DTGVSQNPRHKITKRGQNVTFRCDPISEHNRLYWYRQTLGQGPEFLTYFQNEAQLEKSRLLSDRFSAERPKGSFSTLEIQRTEQGDSAMYLCASSLPLGLAGGKNIQYFGAGTRLSVL.

The chain has TRBV4-3 and TRBJ2-1; 7 positions match TRBD1. The V gene's germline CDR1 is LGHNA and CDR2 YSLEER. The V segment lost 0 bases and the J segment 10 bases; nucleotides outside the gene matches: 3. The CDR3 is 13 residues long. This CDR3 is CASSQDQDREQFF. CDR3 bases: TGCGCCAGCAGCCAAGATCAGGACAGGGAGCAGTTCTTC.

This chain connects TRBV9 to TRBJ1-3; the D is unclear. The length of the CDR3 is 15 residues. CDR1 and CDR2 from the germline V gene are SGDLS and YYNGEE. V lost 0 bases and J 0 bases, leaving 7 bases between the germline ends. The CDR3 loop reads CASSVGADSGNTIYF. The CDR3 nucleotides read TGTGCCAGCAGCGTAGGAGCCGACTCTGGAAACACCATATATTTT.

This chain links TRBV21-1 with TRBJ2-3; the tabulated D call, TRBD1, remains unverified against the DNA. TRBV21-1 is a pseudogene. The CDR3 is 13 residues long. The CDR3 here is CASSKFRQDTQYF. The CDR3 nucleotides are TGTGCCAGCAGCAAGTTTAGACAGGATACGCAGTATTTT.

This clone was observed at least ten times. The chain recombines TRBV5-4 with TRBJ2-3, with D possibly TRBD1 on 6 matching bases. The CDR3 totals 13 residues. In germline, CDR1 is SGHNT, CDR2 YYREEE (reference sequence). V lost 6 bases and J lost 2, with 10 bases in between. The CDR3 loop is CASKTGFTDTQYF. The CDR3 DNA follows: TGTGCCAGCAAGACAGGCTTCACAGATACGCAGTATTTT. The complete variable domain, with remaining parts taken from reference TRBV5-4 and TRBJ2-3, reads ETGVTQSPTHLIKTRGQQVTLRCSSQSGHNTVSWYQQALGQGPQFIFQYYREEENGRGNFPPRFSGLQFPNYSSELNVNALELDDSALYLCASKTGFTDTQYFGPGTRLTVL.

This clone was counted once. This chain connects TRBV7-9 to TRBJ2-3; TRBD1 might be the D (5 bases). The CDR3 is made up of 13 amino acids. The V end lost 5 bases, the J end lost 9 bases, and 15 bases lay between the germline ends. Per the germline V gene, CDR1 is SEHNR and CDR2 is FQNEAQ (reference sequence). CDR3 protein: CASSELQVKTQYF. DNA for the CDR3: TGTGCCAGCAGCGAGCTACAGGTCAAAACGCAGTATTTT.

This chain connects TRBV5-1 to TRBJ1-5; D call uncertain. This CDR3 spans 13 amino acids. The germline gives CDR1 SGHRS, CDR2 YFSETQ. The V end was cut by 4 bases, the J end by 4 bases, with 9 bases between. The CDR3 loop is CASSREVNQPQHF. CDR3 nucleotides: TGCGCCAGCAGCCGGGAAGTTAATCAGCCCCAGCATTTT.

In this sample, this clone turned up a few times. The rearrangement links TRBV2 to TRBJ1-5; D is ambiguous. V was shortened by 6 bases and J by 0 bases, with 9 bases between the two germline ends. The germline gives CDR1 SNHLY, CDR2 FYNNEI. CDR3 length: 14 amino acids. In nucleotides, the CDR3 is TGTGCCAGCAGGAACAGATTTAGCAATCAGCCCCAGCATTTT. It translates to CASRNRFSNQPQHF.

This clone occurred once. V is TRBV5-6 and J is TRBJ2-7, with 11 nucleotides matching TRBD1. The CDR3 consists of 15 residues. Germline assignment: CDR1 SGHDT and CDR2 YYEEEE. The junction had 10 bases not matched to a gene; V was cut back by 4 bases and J by 7 bases. The chain's CDR3 is CASSIRWTGGEEQYF. DNA for the CDR3: TGTGCCAGCAGCATAAGATGGACAGGGGGCGAAGAGCAGTACTTC.

The table lists this clone with a count of one. The chain employs TRBV15 and TRBJ2-7, with TRBD1 matching 9 bases. J was trimmed by 12 bases and V by 5 bases; bases with no gene match: 8. The CDR3 is 12 residues long. In germline, CDR1 is LNHNV, CDR2 YYDKDF (reference sequence). The CDR3 coding sequence is TGTGCCACCAGCGAACACAGGGGGCGGTCGTACTTC. It specifies CATSEHRGRSYF. Together with reference TRBV15 and TRBJ2-7, the CDR3 gives the full variable domain: DAMVIQNPRYQVTQFGKPVTLSCSQTLNHNVMYWYQQKSSQAPKLLFHYYDKDFNNEADTPDNFQSRRPNTSFCFLDIRSPGLGDTAMYLCATSEHRGRSYFGPGTRLTVT.

This clone was recorded many times. The chain joins TRBV30 to TRBJ2-7; D unresolved. V lost 2 bases to trimming and J lost 0 bases, with 8 bases between them. CDR1 and CDR2 from the germline V gene are GTSNPN and SVGIG (reference sequence). The CDR3 runs to 13 residues. CDR3 in amino acids: CAWSKQDSYEQYF. CDR3 DNA: TGTGCCTGGAGTAAGCAGGACTCCTACGAGCAGTACTTC.

This clone was detected a few times. The chain couples TRBV6-6 to TRBJ2-5; D is unresolved. The V gene's germline CDR1 is MNHNY and CDR2 SVGAGI (reference sequence). Trimming shortened V by 2 bases and J by 1 base, and 2 bases separated the two germline ends. This CDR3 is built from 12 residues. DNA for the CDR3: TGTGCCAGCAGTTACCTCCAAGAGACCCAGTACTTC. It specifies CASSYLQETQYF.

This clone came up a few times. The chain links TRBV27 to TRBJ2-2, with TRBD1 matching 9 bases. There are 13 residues in the CDR3. CDR1 and CDR2 from the germline V gene are MNHEY and SMNVEV (reference sequence). Trimming cost V 6 bases and J 7 bases; bases outside gene matches: 3. The CDR3 region has the DNA TGTGCCAGCAGAAGGACAGGGGACGGGGAGCTGTTTTTT. Its protein product is CASRRTGDGELFF.

This clone has a handful of counts. The chain recombines TRBV18 with TRBJ2-7; 8 nucleotides line up with TRBD2. V lost 8 bases and J lost 5; bases outside the gene matches: 8. This CDR3 spans 13 amino acids. Per the germline V gene, CDR1 is KGHSH and CDR2 is LQKENI. The CDR3 DNA reads as TGTGCCAGCGGACTAGCCTCATGGGACGAGCAGTACTTC. It encodes CASGLASWDEQYF.